These 25 T cell receptor beta chains originate from one sample sequenced in a study of T-cell reconstitution after alpha-beta-depleted transplantation in children. A TCRbeta library incorporating unique molecular identifiers was prepared. MiXCR was run by TCRdb on the PCR reads, yielding one entry per CDR3 protein. The data show around 190,000 distinct CDR3 sequences, about 6.6% seen once. The specimen comprised PBMCs, sampled before TCRalphabeta/CD19-depleted stem cell transplant. These TCRs come from a boy between 2 and 15 years old with acute lymphoblastic leukemia, due to receive a stem cell transplant.

This clonotype was counted many times. This sequence joins TRBV12-3 or TRBV12-4 and TRBJ2-1; possible D gene TRBD2, 6 bases. The CDR3 spans 16 residues. V lost 6 bases to trimming and J lost 0 bases, with 15 bases between them. The CDR3 sequence: CASSPPGLSSYNEQFF. CDR3 DNA sequence: TGTGCCAGCAGCCCTCCGGGACTCAGCTCCTACAATGAGCAGTTCTTC.

The chain recombines TRBV7-6 with TRBJ2-6; no firm D call. Germline V lookup: CDR1 SGHVS, CDR2 FNYEAQ. V was pared by 1 base and J by 1 base, with 11 bases between. CDR3 size: 17 residues. The chain's CDR3 is CASSLGQSPSGANVLTF. CDR3 nucleotide sequence: TGTGCCAGCAGCTTAGGTCAGAGCCCTTCTGGGGCCAACGTCCTGACTTTC.

This clonotype was counted ten times or more. V is TRBV7-6 and J is TRBJ1-5, with D possibly TRBD1 on 6 matching bases. Between the trimmed V and J ends, which lost 5 bases and 0 bases, there was a span of 8 bases. CDR3 length: 14 residues. The germline gives CDR1 SGHVS, CDR2 FNYEAQ. The CDR3: CASSPTGSNQPQHF. DNA for the CDR3: TGTGCCAGCAGCCCGACAGGTAGCAATCAGCCCCAGCATTTT.

The sample holds a few counts of this clonotype. This rearrangement joins TRBV6-2 or TRBV6-3 to TRBJ2-7; D not resolved. CDR1 MNHEY and CDR2 SVGEGT come from the germline V gene. The CDR3 runs 16 residues. V dropped 6 bases and J dropped 4 bases, with 22 bases sitting between them. The CDR3 loop is CASSPEAAIPLYEQYF. CDR3 DNA sequence: TGTGCCAGCAGCCCAGAGGCCGCAATACCCCTATACGAGCAGTACTTC.

In its sample, this clonotype was seen many times. The chain joins TRBV6-1 to TRBJ2-5; possible D gene TRBD1, 5 bases. This CDR3 spans 14 amino acids. Trimming removed 5 bases at V and 2 bases at J, with 12 bases between. Germline lookup yields CDR1 MNHNS and CDR2 SASEGT. The CDR3 bases are TGTGCCAGCAGTCGCTCCGACAGACAAGAGACCCAGTACTTC. This encodes CASSRSDRQETQYF.

This clonotype was counted between two and nine times. The chain uses TRBV27 and TRBJ1-6, with D possibly matching TRBD1 (5 bases). V lost 4 bases and J 4 bases, leaving 17 bases between the germline ends. This CDR3 contains 17 residues. Germline values: CDR1 MNHEY, CDR2 SMNVEV (reference sequence). CDR3 region: CASSSPGTTPYNSPLHF. The CDR3 DNA reads TGTGCCAGCAGTTCCCCGGGGACTACCCCTTATAATTCACCCCTCCACTTT.

This clonotype was detected a few times. At one of its ends the junction is not consistent with the germline gene, which may arise from a read error. The V gene is TRBV27, the J gene TRBJ2-1, with 9 positions matching TRBD1. The germline V gene has CDR1 MNHEY and CDR2 SMNVEV (reference sequence). The CDR3 has 15 residues. For the CDR3, the DNA is TGTGCCAGCAGCTCGCGGGCGGGACAGGGTCTTAAAGGGCTCTTC. Translating it yields CASSSRAGQGLKGLF.

Ten or more counts support this clonotype. This chain uses TRBV4-3 with TRBJ2-6; the D is unclear. The CDR3 is made up of 16 amino acids. Germline V gene lookup returns CDR1 LGHNA and CDR2 YSLEER. The V gene lost 0 bases and the J gene lost 4 bases, with 10 bases spanning the gap. The CDR3 protein is CASSQELSLGANVLTF. The DNA for the CDR3 is TGCGCCAGCAGCCAAGAGCTCTCTCTAGGGGCCAACGTCCTGACTTTC.

The V call is TRBV4-3, the J call TRBJ2-1; TRBD2 aligns across 9 bases. Trimming cost V 0 bases and J 7 bases; bases outside gene matches: 13. Germline CDR1 and CDR2: LGHNA and YSLEER. The CDR3 is made up of 18 amino acids. The CDR3 loop reads CASSQDPAGGPGRNEQFF. As DNA, the CDR3 is TGCGCCAGCAGCCAAGATCCAGCGGGGGGACCCGGAAGGAATGAGCAGTTCTTC.

The rearrangement links TRBV28 to TRBJ2-4; D is unresolved. This CDR3 is built from 14 residues. From germline, CDR1 is MDHEN and CDR2 SYDVKM. Deletions cut 5 bases from V and 6 bases from J, with 14 bases between. CDR3 in DNA: TGTGCCAGCAGTCTAGGCGAGCTCGGAAACATTCAGTACTTC. It codes for CASSLGELGNIQYF. The variable domain in full, completed from reference TRBV28 and TRBJ2-4, reads DVKVTQSSRYLVKRTGEKVFLECVQDMDHENMFWYRQDPGLGLRLIYFSYDVKMKEKGDIPEGYSVSREKKERFSLILESASTNQTSMYLCASSLGELGNIQYFGAGTRLSVL.

This chain uses TRBV5-1 with TRBJ1-2; D might be TRBD1 (5 bases). The V and J ends lost 0 bases and 4 bases respectively, with 10 bases between them. The CDR3 length is 14 residues. CDR1 and CDR2 (germline): SGHRS, YFSETQ. DNA of the CDR3: TGCGCCAGCAGCTTGGGGGTGGACACCTATGGCTACACCTTC. This encodes CASSLGVDTYGYTF.

The sample holds many counts of this clonotype. J is TRBJ1-5 and V is TRBV7-2; D gene ambiguous. This CDR3 is built from 13 residues. Germline assignment: CDR1 SGHTA and CDR2 FQGNSA. V shed 4 bases and J shed 7 bases, with 11 bases lying between them. CDR3 protein: CASSYGLLQPQHF. The CDR3 DNA follows: TGTGCCAGCAGCTACGGACTATTGCAGCCCCAGCATTTT.

This clonotype was counted many times. The J gene is TRBJ1-3, the V gene TRBV7-9; D is ambiguous. The CDR3 spans 16 residues. V was pared by 2 bases and J by 2 bases, with 13 bases between. Per germline, CDR1 SEHNR and CDR2 FQNEAQ (reference sequence). CDR3 sequence (DNA): TGTGCCAGCAGCTTACCGTCCGCGGGAACTGGAAACACCATATATTTT. It specifies CASSLPSAGTGNTIYF.

This clonotype was recorded many times. The chain uses TRBV7-2 and TRBJ2-7, with 10 positions matching TRBD2. This CDR3 comprises 16 residues. With V trimmed by 1 base and J by 2 bases, 5 bases remained unmatched. Germline V gives CDR1 SGHTA, CDR2 FQGNSA. CDR3: CASSLGSSGSTYEQYF. CDR3 DNA: TGTGCCAGCAGCTTAGGATCTAGCGGGAGTACCTACGAGCAGTACTTC.

Worth noting for this clonotype: The DNA is omitted, as the CDR3 cannot be located on it reliably, and the CDR3 follows TCRdb's listing. The chain uses TRBV21-1 and TRBJ1-6. TRBV21-1 is classified as a pseudogene. The CDR3 adds up to 17 amino acids, both ends counted. This CDR3 is CASSKRRYFAIGSPLHF.

This clonotype was detected ten times or more. This rearrangement joins TRBV11-3 to TRBJ2-1; D might be TRBD1 (5 bases). Germline loops: CDR1 SGHNT, CDR2 YENEEA. This CDR3 is built from 17 residues. V was clipped by 5 bases and J by 0 bases, with 17 bases between them. CDR3 sequence: CASSNLNRWTSYNEQFF. DNA for the CDR3: TGTGCCAGCAGCAACCTCAACAGGTGGACCTCCTACAATGAGCAGTTCTTC.

With regard to this clonotype: Its ends do not fully match the called genes, so a read error is possible. V and J are TRBV3-1 and TRBJ2-1; the D gene is possibly TRBD2 (6 bases). The CDR3 has 18 amino acids. Germline lookup yields CDR1 LGHDT and CDR2 YNNKEL (reference sequence). The CDR3 is CACSFGMGPGDKENEQFF. CDR3 in DNA: TGTGCCTGCAGTTTCGGGATGGGGCCGGGAGACAAAGAAAATGAGCAGTTCTTC.

The rearrangement uses TRBV10-2 and TRBJ2-5; 8 bases are shared with TRBD1. V lost 6 bases, J lost 5 bases, and 11 bases stayed unmatched. Germline loops: CDR1 WSHSY, CDR2 SAAADI. This CDR3 contains 15 residues. CDR3 amino acids: CASRHPRGRWETQYF. The CDR3 nucleotides read TGCGCCAGCAGGCATCCCAGGGGGCGGTGGGAGACCCAGTACTTC.

The J gene is TRBJ1-2, the V gene TRBV6-1; maybe TRBD1 (6 bases). Germline-derived CDR1 and CDR2 are MNHNS and SASEGT. The CDR3 consists of 13 residues. Trimming pared 8 bases from V and 6 bases from J, leaving 16 bases between. This CDR3 reads CASLKKGGNGYTF. CDR3 DNA: TGTGCCAGCCTCAAGAAGGGGGGTAATGGCTACACCTTC.

The table lists this clonotype with many counts. The chain links TRBV11-1 to TRBJ2-1; the D gene could be TRBD1 or TRBD2 (6 bases each). The CDR3 is 15 residues long. CDR1 SGHAT and CDR2 FQDESV come from the germline V gene (reference sequence). With 1 base removed from V and 9 bases from J, the gap between germline ends came to 16 bases. The CDR3 loop is CASSLVGGLRGEQFF. The DNA for the CDR3 is TGTGCCAGCAGCTTAGTCGGGGGCCTACGCGGTGAGCAGTTCTTC.

This clonotype has at least ten counts. The gene calls are TRBV5-6 and TRBJ2-7; D possibly uses TRBD1 or TRBD2 (5 bases each). The length of the CDR3 is 13 residues. Germline loops: CDR1 SGHDT, CDR2 YYEEEE. V lost 3 bases and J lost 0, with 7 bases in between. CDR3 region: CASSSGASYEQYF. The CDR3 DNA is TGTGCCAGCAGCTCCGGGGCCTCCTACGAGCAGTACTTC.

This chain uses TRBV27 with TRBJ1-6; D is perhaps TRBD1 (5 bases). The V and J ends lost 4 bases and 10 bases respectively, with 8 bases between them. CDR1 MNHEY and CDR2 SMNVEV come from the germline V gene (reference sequence). The length of the CDR3 is 12 residues. CDR3 residues: CASSWGTSPLHF. The CDR3 DNA sequence: TGTGCCAGCAGTTGGGGGACGTCACCCCTCCACTTT.

This clonotype was seen a few times. This chain joins TRBV5-1 and TRBJ1-2, with TRBD1 as a possible D gene (6 bases). CDR1 is SGHRS and CDR2 is YFSETQ in the germline V gene. Trimming left V 3 bases short and J 4 bases short, with 13 bases between. The CDR3 sequence is 14 residues long. DNA of the CDR3: TGCGCCAGCAGCTCAAGGGACATCCCCTATGGCTACACCTTC. It translates to CASSSRDIPYGYTF.

The chain carries TRBV15 and TRBJ2-1; no clear D. Germline values: CDR1 LNHNV, CDR2 YYDKDF (reference sequence). Trimming pared 1 base from V and 7 bases from J, leaving 20 bases between. The CDR3 covers 17 residues. CDR3 sequence: CATSRARELPFENEQFF. CDR3 nucleotide sequence: TGTGCCACCAGCAGAGCTCGAGAGTTACCTTTTGAAAATGAGCAGTTCTTC.

This clonotype showed up just a few times. As DNA, the CDR3 is TGCGCCAGCAGCTTGGAGTCAGGGCGCCACGAGCAGTACTTC. It is translated as CASSLESGRHEQYF. The gene calls are TRBV5-1 and TRBJ2-7, with D tentatively TRBD1 (5 bases). V lost 0 bases, J lost 5 bases, and 12 bases lay in between. The CDR3 is 14 residues long. Looked up from germline, CDR1 is SGHRS and CDR2 is YFSETQ.